The T cell receptor (beta chain) under discussion was sequenced for a study of T cell repertoires in cytomegalovirus infection. Study background: Evidence of both CMV infection and a matching HLA type came from public TCR beta signatures.

Study outcomes and limitations: Cumulative frequency (of public TCR beta family members) identified carriers of CMV plus the relevant HLA.

Comments on this clonotype: Antigen specificity is unknown.

TCRdb re-analysed the reads in MiXCR, keeping a single row per CDR3 protein. The sample lists about 180,000 distinct CDR3 sequences, approximately 15% occurring once. CDR1 and CDR2 from the germline V gene are ENHRY and SYGVKD. The CDR3 totals 15 residues. V lost 8 bases to trimming and J lost 3 bases; unmatched junction nucleotides: 9. Sequencing was performed on PBMCs. This clonotype was sampled from a human donor in good health (CMV status not recorded). Some clones in this sample may be carry-over from other donors' samples. The chain employs TRBV10-3 and TRBJ2-1, with 8 nucleotides matching TRBD2. CDR3 loop: CAIAAGGKNYNEQFF. CDR3 DNA sequence: TGTGCCATCGCGGCGGGGGGCAAGAACTACAATGAGCAGTTCTTC.